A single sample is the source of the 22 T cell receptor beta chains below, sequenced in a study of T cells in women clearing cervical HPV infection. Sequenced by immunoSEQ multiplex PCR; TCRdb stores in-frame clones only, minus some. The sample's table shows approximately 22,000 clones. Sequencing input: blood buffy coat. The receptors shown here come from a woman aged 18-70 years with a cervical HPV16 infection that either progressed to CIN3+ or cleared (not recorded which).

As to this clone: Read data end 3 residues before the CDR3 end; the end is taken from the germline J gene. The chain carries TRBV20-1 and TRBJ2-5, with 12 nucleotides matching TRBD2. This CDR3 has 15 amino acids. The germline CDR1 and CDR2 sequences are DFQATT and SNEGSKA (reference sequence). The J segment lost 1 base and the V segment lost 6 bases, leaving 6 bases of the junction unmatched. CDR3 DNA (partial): TGCAGTGCAACACCTAGCGGGGGGGCCCAAGAGACC. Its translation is CSATPSGGAQET. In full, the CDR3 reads CSATPSGGAQETQYF.

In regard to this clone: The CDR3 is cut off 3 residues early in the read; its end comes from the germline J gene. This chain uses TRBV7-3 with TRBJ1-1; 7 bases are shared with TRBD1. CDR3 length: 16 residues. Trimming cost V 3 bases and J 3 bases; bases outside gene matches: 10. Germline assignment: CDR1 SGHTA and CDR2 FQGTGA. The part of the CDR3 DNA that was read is TGTGCCAGCAGCTTCATGGCCACAGGGGCGGACACTGAA. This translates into CASSFMATGADTE. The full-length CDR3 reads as CASSFMATGADTEAFF.

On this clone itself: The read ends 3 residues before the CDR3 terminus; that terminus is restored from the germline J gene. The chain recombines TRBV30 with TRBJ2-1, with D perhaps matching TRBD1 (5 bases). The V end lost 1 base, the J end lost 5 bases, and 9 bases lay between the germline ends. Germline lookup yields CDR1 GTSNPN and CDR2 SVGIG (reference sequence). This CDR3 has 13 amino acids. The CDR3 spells CAWSAGFHNEQFF. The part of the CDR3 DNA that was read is TGTGCCTGGAGTGCAGGGTTCCACAATGAG.

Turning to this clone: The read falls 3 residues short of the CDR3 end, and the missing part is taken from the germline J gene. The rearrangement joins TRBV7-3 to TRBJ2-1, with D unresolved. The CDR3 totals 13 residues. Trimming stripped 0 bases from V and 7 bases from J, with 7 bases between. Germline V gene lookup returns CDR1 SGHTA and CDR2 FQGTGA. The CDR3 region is CASSLTAPNEQFF. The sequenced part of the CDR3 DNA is TGTGCCAGCAGCTTAACAGCCCCTAATGAG.

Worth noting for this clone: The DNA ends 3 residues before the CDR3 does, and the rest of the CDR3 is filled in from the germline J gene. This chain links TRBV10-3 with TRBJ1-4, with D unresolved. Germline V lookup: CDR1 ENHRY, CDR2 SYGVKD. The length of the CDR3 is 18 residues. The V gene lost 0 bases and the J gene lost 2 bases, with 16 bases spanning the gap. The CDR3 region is CAISESLSQGATNEKLFF. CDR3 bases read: TGTGCCATCAGTGAGTCCCTCTCGCAAGGAGCGACTAATGAAAAA.

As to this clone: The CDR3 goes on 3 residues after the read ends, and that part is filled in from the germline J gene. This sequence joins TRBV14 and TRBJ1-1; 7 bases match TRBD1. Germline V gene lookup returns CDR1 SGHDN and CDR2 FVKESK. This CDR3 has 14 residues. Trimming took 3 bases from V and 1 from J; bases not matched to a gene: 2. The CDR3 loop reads CASSHAGGNTEAFF. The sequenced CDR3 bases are TGTGCCAGCAGCCATGCAGGGGGGAACACTGAA.

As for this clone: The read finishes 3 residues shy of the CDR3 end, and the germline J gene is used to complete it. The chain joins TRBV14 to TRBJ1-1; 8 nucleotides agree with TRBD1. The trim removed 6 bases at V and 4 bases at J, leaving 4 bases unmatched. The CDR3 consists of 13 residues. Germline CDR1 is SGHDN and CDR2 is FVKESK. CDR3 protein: CASRRDRFTEAFF. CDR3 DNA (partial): TGTGCCAGCAGGCGGGACAGGTTCACTGAA.

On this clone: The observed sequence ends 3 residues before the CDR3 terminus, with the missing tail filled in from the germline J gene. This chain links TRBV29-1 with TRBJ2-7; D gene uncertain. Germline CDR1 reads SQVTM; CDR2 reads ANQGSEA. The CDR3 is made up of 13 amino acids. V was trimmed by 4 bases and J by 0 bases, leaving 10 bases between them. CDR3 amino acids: CSVARSSSYEQYF. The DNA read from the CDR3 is TGCAGCGTTGCCAGGTCGAGCTCCTACGAG.

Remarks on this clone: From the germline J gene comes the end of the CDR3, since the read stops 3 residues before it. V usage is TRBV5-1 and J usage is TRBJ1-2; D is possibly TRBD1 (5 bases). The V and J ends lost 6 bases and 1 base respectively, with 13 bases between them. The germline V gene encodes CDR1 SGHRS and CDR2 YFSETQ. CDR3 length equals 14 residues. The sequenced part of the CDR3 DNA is TGCGCCAGCACTATTTACGACAGTAACTATGGC. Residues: CASTIYDSNYG. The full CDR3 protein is CASTIYDSNYGYTF.

The sequenced part of the CDR3 DNA is TGCGCCAGCAGCCCGGATGGAGGGGGCTATTACAATGAG. Translating it yields CASSPDGGGYYNE. The whole CDR3 sequence is CASSPDGGGYYNEQFF. The chain has TRBV5-1 and TRBJ2-1; possible D gene TRBD1, 7 bases. The read ends 3 residues before the CDR3 terminus; that terminus is restored from the germline J gene. V was trimmed by 4 bases and J by 4 bases, leaving 18 bases between them. CDR1 is SGHRS and CDR2 is YFSETQ in the germline V gene. The CDR3 runs to 16 residues.

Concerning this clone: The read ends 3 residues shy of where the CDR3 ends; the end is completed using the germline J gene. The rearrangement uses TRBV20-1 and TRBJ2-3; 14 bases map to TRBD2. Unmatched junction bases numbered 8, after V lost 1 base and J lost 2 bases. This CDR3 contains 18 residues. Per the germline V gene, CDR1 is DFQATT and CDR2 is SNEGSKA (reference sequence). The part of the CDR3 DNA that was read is TGCAGTGCTAGAGCAGGACTAGCGGGGGGCCCTACCACAGATACG. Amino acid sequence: CSARAGLAGGPTTDT. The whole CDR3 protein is CSARAGLAGGPTTDTQYF.

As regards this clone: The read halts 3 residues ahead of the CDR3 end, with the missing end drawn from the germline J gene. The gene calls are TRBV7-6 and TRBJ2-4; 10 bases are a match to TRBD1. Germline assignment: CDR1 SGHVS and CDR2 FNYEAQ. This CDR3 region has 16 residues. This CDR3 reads CASSAGTGEVDYGQYF. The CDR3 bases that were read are TGTGCCAGCAGCGCAGGGACAGGGGAGGTGGACTATGGT.

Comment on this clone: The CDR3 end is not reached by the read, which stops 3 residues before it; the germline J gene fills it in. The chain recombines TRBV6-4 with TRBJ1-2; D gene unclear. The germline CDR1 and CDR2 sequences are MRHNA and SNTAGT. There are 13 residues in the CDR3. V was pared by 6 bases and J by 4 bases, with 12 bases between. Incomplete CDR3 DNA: TGTGCCAGCAGACCCCAGGAGGGCTATGGC. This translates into CASRPQEGYG. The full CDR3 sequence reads CASRPQEGYGYTF.

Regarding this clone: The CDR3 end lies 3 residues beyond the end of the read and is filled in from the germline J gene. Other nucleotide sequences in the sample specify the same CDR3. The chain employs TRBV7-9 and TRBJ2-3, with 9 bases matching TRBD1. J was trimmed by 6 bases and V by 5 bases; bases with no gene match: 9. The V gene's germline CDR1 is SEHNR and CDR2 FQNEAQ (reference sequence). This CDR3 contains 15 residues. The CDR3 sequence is CASSPRDRGSDTQYF. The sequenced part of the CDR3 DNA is TGTGCCAGCAGCCCAAGAGACAGGGGGTCGGATACG.

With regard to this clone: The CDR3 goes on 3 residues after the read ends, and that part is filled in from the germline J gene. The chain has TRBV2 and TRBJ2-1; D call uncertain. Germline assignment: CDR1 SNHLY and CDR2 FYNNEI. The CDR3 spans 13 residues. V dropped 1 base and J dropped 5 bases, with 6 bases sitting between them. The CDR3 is CASSEVSNNEQFF. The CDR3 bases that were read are TGTGCCAGCAGTGAAGTTTCCAACAATGAG.

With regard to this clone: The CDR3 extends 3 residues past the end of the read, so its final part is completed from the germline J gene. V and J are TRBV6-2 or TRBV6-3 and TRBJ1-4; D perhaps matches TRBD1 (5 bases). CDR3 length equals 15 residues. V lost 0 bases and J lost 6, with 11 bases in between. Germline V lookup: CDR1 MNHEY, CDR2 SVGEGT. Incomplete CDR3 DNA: TGTGCCAGCAGTTACTCCGGGGGATCCCATGAAAAA. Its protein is CASSYSGGSHEK. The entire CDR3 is CASSYSGGSHEKLFF.

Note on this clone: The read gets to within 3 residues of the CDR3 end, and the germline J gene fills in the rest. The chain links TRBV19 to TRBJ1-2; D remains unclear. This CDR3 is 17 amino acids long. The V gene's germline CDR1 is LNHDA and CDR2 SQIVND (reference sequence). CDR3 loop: CASSIDGGGSAKNIYTF. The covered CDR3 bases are TGTGCCAGTAGTATAGATGGCGGCGGGAGTGCCAAAAACATC. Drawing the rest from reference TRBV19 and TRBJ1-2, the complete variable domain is DGGITQSPKYLFRKEGQNVTLSCEQNLNHDAMYWYRQDPGQGLRLIYYSQIVNDFQKGDIAEGYSVSREKKESFPLTVTSAQKNPTAFYLCASSIDGGGSAKNIYTFGSGTRLTVV.

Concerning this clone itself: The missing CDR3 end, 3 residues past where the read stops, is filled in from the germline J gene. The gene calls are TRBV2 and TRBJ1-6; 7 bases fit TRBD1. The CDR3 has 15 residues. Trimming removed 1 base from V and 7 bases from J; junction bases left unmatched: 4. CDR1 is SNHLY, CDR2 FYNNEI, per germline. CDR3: CASSEETGWNSPLHF. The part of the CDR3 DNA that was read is TGTGCCAGCAGTGAAGAGACAGGGTGGAATTCACCC. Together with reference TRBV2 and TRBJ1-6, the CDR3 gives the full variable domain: EPEVTQTPSHQVTQMGQEVILRCVPISNHLYFYWYRQILGQKVEFLVSFYNNEISEKSEIFDDQFSVERPDGSNFTLKIRSTKLEDSAMYFCASSEETGWNSPLHFGNGTRLTVT.

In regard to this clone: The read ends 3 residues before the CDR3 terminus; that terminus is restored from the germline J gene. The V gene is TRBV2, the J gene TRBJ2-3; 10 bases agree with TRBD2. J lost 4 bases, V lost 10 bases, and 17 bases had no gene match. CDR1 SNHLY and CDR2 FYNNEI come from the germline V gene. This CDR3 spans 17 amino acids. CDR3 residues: CAIHGRLAGARADTQYF. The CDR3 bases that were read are TGTGCCATCCACGGGAGGCTAGCGGGGGCACGAGCAGATACG.

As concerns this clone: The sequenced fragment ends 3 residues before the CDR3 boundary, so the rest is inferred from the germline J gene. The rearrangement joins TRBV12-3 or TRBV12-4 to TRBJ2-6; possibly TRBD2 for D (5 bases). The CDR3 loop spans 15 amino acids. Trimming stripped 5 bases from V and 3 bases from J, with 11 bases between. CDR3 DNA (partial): TGTGCCAGCAGTCGCCTAGCCGGTGGGGCCAACGTC. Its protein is CASSRLAGGANV. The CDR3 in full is CASSRLAGGANVLTF.

The sequenced CDR3 bases are TGCGCCAGCAGCCGAGAGGGGGCTTGGGGGAACACTGAA. Protein: CASSREGAWGNTE. The entire CDR3 is CASSREGAWGNTEAFF. The V and J genes are TRBV5-1 and TRBJ1-1, with 7 bases matching TRBD1. The CDR3 end lies 3 residues beyond the end of the read and is filled in from the germline J gene. CDR3 length equals 16 residues. The J segment lost 1 base and the V segment lost 4 bases, leaving 10 bases of the junction unmatched. The germline V gene encodes CDR1 SGHRS and CDR2 YFSETQ.

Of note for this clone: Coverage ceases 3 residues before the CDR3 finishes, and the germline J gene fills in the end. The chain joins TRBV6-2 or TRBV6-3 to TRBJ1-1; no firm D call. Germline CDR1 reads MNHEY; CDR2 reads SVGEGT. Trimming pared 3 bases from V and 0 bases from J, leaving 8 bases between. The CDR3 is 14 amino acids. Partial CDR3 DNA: TGTGCCAGCAGTTATGGTTCAGTGAACACTGAA. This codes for CASSYGSVNTE. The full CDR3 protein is CASSYGSVNTEAFF.